One sample yielded the 6 T cell receptor beta chains listed below, sequenced in a study of CD8+ T cells in alopecia areata. TCR sequencing used cDNA made by reverse transcription of extracted RNA. Produced via immunoSEQ multiplex PCR; TCRdb's table is partial and in-frame only. This table holds 150,000 to 200,000 clones, less than 75% found once. The sample here was CD8+ T cells sorted from blood, taken at week 0. Receptors were obtained from a human donor with alopecia areata.

This chain connects TRBV29-1 to TRBJ1-1; unclear D gene. This CDR3 has 13 amino acids. The germline CDR1 and CDR2 sequences are SQVTM and ANQGSEA. Trimming took 2 bases from V and 1 from J, leaving 8 bases between them. CDR3 residues: CSVELVQNTEAFF. The CDR3 region has the DNA TGCAGCGTTGAACTCGTTCAGAACACTGAAGCTTTCTTT. The full variable domain, completed using reference TRBV29-1 and TRBJ1-1, is SAVISQKPSRDICQRGTSLTIQCQVDSQVTMMFWYRQQPGQSLTLIATANQGSEATYESGFVIDKFPISRPNLTFSTLTVSNMSPEDSSIYLCSVELVQNTEAFFGQGTRLTVV.

The rearrangement uses TRBV2 and TRBJ2-3, with 11 bases matching TRBD2. V trimming: 7 bases; J trimming: 3 bases; junction bases outside the gene matches: 3. The CDR3 loop spans 14 amino acids. The germline V gene has CDR1 SNHLY and CDR2 FYNNEI. As DNA, the CDR3 is TGTGCCAGCACAGGGACTAGCGGAACAGATACGCAGTATTTT. This sequence encodes CASTGTSGTDTQYF.

This clone was detected only a few times. The chain combines TRBV9 with TRBJ2-5; possible D gene TRBD1, 6 bases. V lost 0 bases and J 2 bases, leaving 14 bases between the germline ends. The CDR3 is 16 amino acids. Germline values: CDR1 SGDLS, CDR2 YYNGEE. CDR3 region: CASSVDLLRGQETQYF. Here the CDR3 DNA reads TGTGCCAGCAGCGTAGATCTTTTGAGGGGGCAAGAGACCCAGTACTTC.

The chain couples TRBV4-1 to TRBJ2-5; D remains ambiguous. The CDR3 covers 15 residues. Trimming left V 0 bases short and J 1 base short, with 9 bases between. The germline CDR1 and CDR2 sequences are MGHRA and YSYEKL. CDR3 protein: CASSQEPLLQETQYF. CDR3 DNA sequence: TGCGCCAGCAGCCAAGAACCCCTCCTCCAAGAGACCCAGTACTTC.

The rearrangement joins TRBV29-1 to TRBJ1-1, with 7 bases matching TRBD1. J was trimmed by 7 bases and V by 5 bases; bases with no gene match: 10. The CDR3 sequence is 13 residues long. Germline lookup yields CDR1 SQVTM and CDR2 ANQGSEA. CDR3 in amino acids: CSVRTGEALEAFF. In DNA, the CDR3 is TGCAGCGTTCGGACAGGAGAAGCGCTTGAAGCTTTCTTT.

The chain links TRBV29-1 to TRBJ1-2, with D unresolved. V lost 4 bases and J 4 bases, leaving 13 bases between the germline ends. Germline loops: CDR1 SQVTM, CDR2 ANQGSEA. The CDR3 spans 13 residues. In DNA, the CDR3 is TGCAGCGTTGTATCTGAGGTTGCCTATGGCTACACCTTC. Translation: CSVVSEVAYGYTF.